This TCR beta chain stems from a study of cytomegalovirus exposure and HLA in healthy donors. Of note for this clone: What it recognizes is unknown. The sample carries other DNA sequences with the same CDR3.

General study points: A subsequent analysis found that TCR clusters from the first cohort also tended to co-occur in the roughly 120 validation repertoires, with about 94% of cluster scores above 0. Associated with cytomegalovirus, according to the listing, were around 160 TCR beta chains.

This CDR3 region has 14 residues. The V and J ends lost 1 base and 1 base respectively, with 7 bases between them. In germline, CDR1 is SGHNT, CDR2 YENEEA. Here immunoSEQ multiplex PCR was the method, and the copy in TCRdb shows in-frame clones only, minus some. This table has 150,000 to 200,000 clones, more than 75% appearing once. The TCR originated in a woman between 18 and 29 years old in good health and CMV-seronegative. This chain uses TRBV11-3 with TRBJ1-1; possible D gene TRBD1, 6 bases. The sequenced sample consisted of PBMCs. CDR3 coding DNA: TGTGCCAGCAGCTTAGGCAGGGGGAACACTGAAGCTTTCTTT. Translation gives CASSLGRGNTEAFF.